This T cell receptor (beta chain) was identified during a study of T cell clonotyping in hematopoietic cell transplantation (dated by TCRdb to the early 2020s). In the study overall: Pretransplant samples from recipients were collected after cytoreduction. Patients were recruited between late 2015 and January 2017 and followed until September 2020 or death. The study collected more than 120 blood samples from approximately 35 consecutive transplant recipients and their related donors.

A note on this clone: It lacks a known antigen. The record has no base qualities; no much larger clone is one base away.

The germline V end is reduced by 1 base and the J end by 3 bases; junction bases left unmatched: 5. CDR1 SQVTM and CDR2 ANQGSEA are derived from the germline V gene. The CDR3 spans 15 residues, from the cysteine through the phenylalanine. Just CDR3 DNA is preserved here, 45 bases in frame from base 1. Results the study describes overall, beyond this receptor: The sample size was limited, and CD4 and CD8 repertoire contributions could not be separated because cells were not sorted. After transplant, TCR diversity in recipients dropped, and pathologically expanded clonotypes increased progressively from day 30 to day 180. Donor and pretransplant recipient Inverse Simpson Index values predicted broader posttransplant TCR repertoire diversity. Overlap with donor repertoires was found for only a small fraction of recipient repertoires, with over 95% found to appear de novo at the given depth.

The immunoSEQ assay, a bias-controlled multiplex PCR using V- and J-specific primers, was used to amplify TCR beta CDR3 regions from genomic DNA. In a second PCR step, a proprietary barcode and Illumina adapter sequences were attached to the CDR3 amplicons. An Illumina MiSeq instrument was used for sequencing of the CDR3 libraries. In the source study's methods: immunoSEQ Analyzer 3.0 was used for export and quality control, with R Bioconductor and Immunarch used for downstream analyses. Only productive rearrangements within the normalized downsampled data set were used in the calculation of repertoire metrics. Clonotypes larger than 5 templates in the normalized cohort were defined as pathologically expanded. The Inverse Simpson Index was used to measure repertoire diversity. To capture all clonotypes, the CMV-specificity analyses were run on the non-normalized data set. The table comes from immuneACCESS by way of TCRdb, which keeps in-frame sequences with V and J called. Part of the clones is missing from these tables; in studies checked, under half for an unresolved V gene and the rest for unknown reasons. For V, J and clone size, that table is used; D and trimming come from the DNA. The sample contains 65,000 to 80,000 clones, approximately 95% of them found a single time. The ten largest clones take up roughly 1.5% of the sample.

The time point label here, explained by the study, means: recipient sample about 28 days before transplant, after cytoreduction. Blood from recipients was drawn roughly 28 days before transplant, then again at days 30, 100 and 180 after transplant. Nuclei Lysis Solution was used to extract genomic DNA from fresh or cryopreserved unfractionated peripheral blood mononuclear cells. This sample comprised peripheral blood mononuclear cells, obtained before stem cell transplant. This sequence uses TRBV29-1 and TRBJ1-5, and 8 junction bases match TRBD1. The TCR sequence derives from a woman between 45 and 60 years old with acute myeloid leukemia. Some clones in this sample may be carry-over from other donors' samples. The nucleotide sequence reads as follows: TGCAGCGTTGAAGTGACAGGGGAGAACAATCAGCCCCAGCATTTT. This gives the protein CSVEVTGENNQPQHF.